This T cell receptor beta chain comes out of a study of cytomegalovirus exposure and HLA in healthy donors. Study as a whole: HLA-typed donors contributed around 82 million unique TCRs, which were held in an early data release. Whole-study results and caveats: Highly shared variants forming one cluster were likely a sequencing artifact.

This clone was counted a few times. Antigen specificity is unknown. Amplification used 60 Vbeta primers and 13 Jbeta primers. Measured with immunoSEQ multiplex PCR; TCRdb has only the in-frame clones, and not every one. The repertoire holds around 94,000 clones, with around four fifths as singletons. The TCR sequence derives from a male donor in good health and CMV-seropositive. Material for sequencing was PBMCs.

As DNA, the CDR3 is TGTGCCAGCAGCTTAGCGCTCAGGGTCTACGAGCAGTACTTC. Amino acids: CASSLALRVYEQYF. The chain carries TRBV7-8 and TRBJ2-7, with D possibly being TRBD1 (5 bases). This CDR3 comprises 14 residues. Trimming removed 0 bases from V and 3 bases from J, with 9 bases in between. The germline V gene has CDR1 SGHVS and CDR2 FQNEAQ.